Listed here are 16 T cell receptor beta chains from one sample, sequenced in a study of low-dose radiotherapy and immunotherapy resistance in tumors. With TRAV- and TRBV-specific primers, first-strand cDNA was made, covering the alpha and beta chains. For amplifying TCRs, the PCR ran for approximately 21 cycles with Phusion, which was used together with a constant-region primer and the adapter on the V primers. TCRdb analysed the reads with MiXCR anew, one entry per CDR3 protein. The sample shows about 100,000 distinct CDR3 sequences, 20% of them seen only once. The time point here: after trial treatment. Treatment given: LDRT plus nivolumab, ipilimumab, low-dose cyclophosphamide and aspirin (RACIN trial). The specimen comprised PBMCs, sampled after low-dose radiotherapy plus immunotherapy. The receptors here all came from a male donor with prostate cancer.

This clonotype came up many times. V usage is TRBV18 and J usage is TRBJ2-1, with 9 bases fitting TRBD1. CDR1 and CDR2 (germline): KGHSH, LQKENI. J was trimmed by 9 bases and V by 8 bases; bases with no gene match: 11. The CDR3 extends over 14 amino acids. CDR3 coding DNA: TGTGCCAGCACTCCGGGACAGGGAAGCGGTGAGCAGTTCTTC. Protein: CASTPGQGSGEQFF.

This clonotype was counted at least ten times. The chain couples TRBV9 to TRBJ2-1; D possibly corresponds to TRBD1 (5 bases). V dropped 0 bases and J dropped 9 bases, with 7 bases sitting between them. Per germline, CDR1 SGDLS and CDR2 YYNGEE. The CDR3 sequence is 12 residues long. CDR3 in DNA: TGTGCCAGCAGCGTAGCCCAGGGTGAGCAGTTCTTC. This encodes CASSVAQGEQFF.

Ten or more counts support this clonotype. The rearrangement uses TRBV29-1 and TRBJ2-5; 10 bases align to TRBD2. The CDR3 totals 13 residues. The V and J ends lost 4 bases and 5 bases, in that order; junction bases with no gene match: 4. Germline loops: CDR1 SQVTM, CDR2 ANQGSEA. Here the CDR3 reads CSVAQRGGETQYF. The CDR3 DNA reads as TGCAGCGTTGCCCAGCGGGGGGGCGAGACCCAGTACTTC.

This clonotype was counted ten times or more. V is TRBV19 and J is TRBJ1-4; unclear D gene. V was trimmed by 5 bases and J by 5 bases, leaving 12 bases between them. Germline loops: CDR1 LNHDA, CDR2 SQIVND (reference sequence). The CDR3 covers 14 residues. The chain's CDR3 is CASSVLSGNEKLFF. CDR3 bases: TGTGCCAGTAGTGTATTATCGGGAAATGAAAAACTGTTTTTT.

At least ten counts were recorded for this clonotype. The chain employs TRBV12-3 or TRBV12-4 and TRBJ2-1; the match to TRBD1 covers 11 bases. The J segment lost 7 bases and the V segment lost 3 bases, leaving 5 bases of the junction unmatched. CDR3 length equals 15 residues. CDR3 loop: CASSFGQGAQNEQFF. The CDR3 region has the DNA TGTGCCAGCAGTTTTGGACAGGGGGCGCAAAATGAGCAGTTCTTC.

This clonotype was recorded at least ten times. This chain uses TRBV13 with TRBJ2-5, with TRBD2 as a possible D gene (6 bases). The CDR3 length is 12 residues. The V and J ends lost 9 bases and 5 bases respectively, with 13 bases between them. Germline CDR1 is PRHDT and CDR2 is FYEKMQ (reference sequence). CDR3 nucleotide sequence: TGTGCCAGTCGGAGGGACCTGGAGACCCAGTACTTC. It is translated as CASRRDLETQYF.

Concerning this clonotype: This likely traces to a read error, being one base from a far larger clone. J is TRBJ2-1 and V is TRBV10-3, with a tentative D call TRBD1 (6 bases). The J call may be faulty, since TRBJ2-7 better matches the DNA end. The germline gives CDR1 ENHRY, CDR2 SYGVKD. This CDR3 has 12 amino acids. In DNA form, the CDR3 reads TGTGCCATCAAAACAGGGTCCTACGAGCAGTACTTC. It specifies CAIKTGSYEQYF.

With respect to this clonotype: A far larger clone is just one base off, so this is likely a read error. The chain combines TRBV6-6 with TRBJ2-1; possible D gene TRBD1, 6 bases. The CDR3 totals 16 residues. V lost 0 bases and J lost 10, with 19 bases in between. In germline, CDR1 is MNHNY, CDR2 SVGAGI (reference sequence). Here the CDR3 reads CASSYSSGANSYEQFF. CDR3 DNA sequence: TGTGCCAGCAGTTACTCGTCAGGGGCCAACTCCTACGAGCAGTTCTTC.

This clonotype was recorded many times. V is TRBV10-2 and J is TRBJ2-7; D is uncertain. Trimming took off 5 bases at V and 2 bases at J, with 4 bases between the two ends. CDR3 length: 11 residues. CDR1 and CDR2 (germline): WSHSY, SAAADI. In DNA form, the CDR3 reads TGCGCCAGCAGTACAGCCTACGAGCAGTACTTC. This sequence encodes CASSTAYEQYF.

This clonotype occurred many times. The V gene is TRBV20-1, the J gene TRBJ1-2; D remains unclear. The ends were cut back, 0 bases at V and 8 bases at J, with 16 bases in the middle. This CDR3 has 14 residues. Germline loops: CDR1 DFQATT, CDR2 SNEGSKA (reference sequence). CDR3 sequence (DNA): TGCAGTGCTAGAGATCCGTCGGCCACGGGCGGCTACACCTTC. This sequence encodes CSARDPSATGGYTF.

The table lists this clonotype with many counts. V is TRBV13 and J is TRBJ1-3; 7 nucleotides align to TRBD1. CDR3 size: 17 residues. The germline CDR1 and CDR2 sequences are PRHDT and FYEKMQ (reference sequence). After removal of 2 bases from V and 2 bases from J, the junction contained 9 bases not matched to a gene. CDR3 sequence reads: CASSLTPNRGPGNTIYF. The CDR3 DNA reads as TGTGCCAGCAGCTTAACCCCGAACAGGGGACCTGGAAACACCATATATTTT. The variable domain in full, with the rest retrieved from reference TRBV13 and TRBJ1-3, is AAGVIQSPRHLIKEKRETATLKCYPIPRHDTVYWYQQGPGQDPQFLISFYEKMQSDKGSIPDRFSAQQFSDYHSELNMSSLELGDSALYFCASSLTPNRGPGNTIYFGEGSWLTVV.

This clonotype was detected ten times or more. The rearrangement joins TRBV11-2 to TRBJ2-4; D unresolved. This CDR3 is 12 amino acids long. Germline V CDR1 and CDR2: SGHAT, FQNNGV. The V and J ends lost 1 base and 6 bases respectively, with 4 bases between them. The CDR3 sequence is CASSLGGNIQYF. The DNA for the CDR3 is TGTGCCAGCAGCTTAGGAGGAAACATTCAGTACTTC.

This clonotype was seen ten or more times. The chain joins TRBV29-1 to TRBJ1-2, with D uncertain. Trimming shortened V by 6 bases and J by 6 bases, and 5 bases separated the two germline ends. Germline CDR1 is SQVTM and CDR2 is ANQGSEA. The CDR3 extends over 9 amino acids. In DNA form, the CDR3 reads TGCAGCGTCCAAGATGGCTACACCTTC. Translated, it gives CSVQDGYTF.

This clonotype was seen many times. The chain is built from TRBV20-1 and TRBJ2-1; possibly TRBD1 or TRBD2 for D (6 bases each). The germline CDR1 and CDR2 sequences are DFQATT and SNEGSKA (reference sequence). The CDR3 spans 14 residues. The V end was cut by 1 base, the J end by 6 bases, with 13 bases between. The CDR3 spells CSARVQGRRNEQFF. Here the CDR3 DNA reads TGCAGTGCTAGAGTGCAGGGGAGGCGCAATGAGCAGTTCTTC.

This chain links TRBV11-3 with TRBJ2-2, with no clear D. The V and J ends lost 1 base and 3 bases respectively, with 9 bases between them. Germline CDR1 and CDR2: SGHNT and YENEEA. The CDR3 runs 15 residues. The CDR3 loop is CASSLGGRDTGELFF. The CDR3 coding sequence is TGTGCCAGCAGCTTAGGTGGCAGAGACACCGGGGAGCTGTTTTTT.

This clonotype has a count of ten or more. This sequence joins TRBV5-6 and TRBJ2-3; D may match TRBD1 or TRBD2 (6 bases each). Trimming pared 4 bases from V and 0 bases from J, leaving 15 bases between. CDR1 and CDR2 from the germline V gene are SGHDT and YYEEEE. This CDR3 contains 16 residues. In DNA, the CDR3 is TGTGCCAGCAGCGGCGCAGGGGACTCTAGCACAGATACGCAGTATTTT. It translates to CASSGAGDSSTDTQYF.